This TCR beta chain was identified during a study of CD8+ T cells in alopecia areata. Whole-study context: Those treated were given oral tofacitinib at 5 to 10 mg twice daily.

RNA was extracted and reverse transcribed into cDNA as the sequencing template. Generated by immunoSEQ multiplex PCR, the TCRdb table keeps only in-frame clones and is missing some. The repertoire holds 150,000 to 200,000 clones, roughly 60% seen once, with roughly 1.7% in the top ten. The study team obtained lesional scalp punch biopsies and peripheral blood from alopecia areata patients. Researchers picked out CD4+ and CD8+ T cells from PBMCs by sorting. CDR1 is SQVTM and CDR2 is ANQGSEA in the germline V gene. CDR3 length: 12 residues. V was clipped by 4 bases and J by 4 bases, with 9 bases between them.

The specimen comprised CD4+ T cells sorted from blood, sampled at week 0. The receptor was derived from a human donor with alopecia areata. The chain couples TRBV29-1 to TRBJ2-3; D perhaps matches TRBD1 (6 bases). The CDR3 reads CSVGTGPDTQYF. The CDR3 DNA reads as TGCAGCGTTGGAACAGGGCCAGATACGCAGTATTTT.